Detailed here is one TCR beta chain. The sample comes from a study of blood T cell repertoires in COVID-19. Study summary: COVID-19 samples, acute and convalescent, were from the United States, Italy and Spain.

The table came from immunoSEQ multiplex PCR; TCRdb's copy has only in-frame clones and leaves some out. The table shows around 170,000 clones, with about nine tenths occurring only once. This study enrolled people aged roughly 18 to 90 from 24 US geographic areas. Participant reports of clinical history set cohort assignment. The study counted Cohort 3 donors as recovered given two negative PCRs, clearance, or symptom resolution. The CDR3 runs to 16 residues. The germline V gene has CDR1 SQVTM and CDR2 ANQGSEA. V lost 3 bases to trimming and J lost 4 bases; unmatched junction nucleotides: 14. Sequenced input: PBMCs or T cells enriched from blood (not recorded which). The sequence derives from a woman younger than 30 who had recovered from COVID-19. J is TRBJ1-2 and V is TRBV29-1, with 7 bases aligning to TRBD1. The DNA for the CDR3 is TGCAGCGTTGAGGTCCCCTTGACAGGGAAGGGCTATGGCTACACCTTC. This gives the protein CSVEVPLTGKGYGYTF.